A single sample is the source of the 5 T cell receptor beta chains below, sequenced in a study of CD8 T cells in Susac syndrome. A quantity of roughly 0.5 to 1 ug RNA underwent reverse transcription using random hexamers. In TCRdb, the immunoSEQ multiplex PCR reads were re-called with MiXCR into one record per CDR3 protein. Here the sample spans around 200,000 distinct CDR3 sequences, approximately 96% being singletons. The specimen was CD4+ T cells from PBMCs. These receptors all stem from a human donor with Susac syndrome.

The chain joins TRBV7-9 to TRBJ2-5, with D possibly TRBD1 on 5 matching bases. The CDR3 extends over 13 amino acids. The V and J ends lost 7 bases and 1 base respectively, with 10 bases between them. The germline V gene has CDR1 SEHNR and CDR2 FQNEAQ (reference sequence). The CDR3 DNA reads TGTGCCAGCAAAAGGGGATTCCAAGAGACCCAGTACTTC. It specifies CASKRGFQETQYF.

The rearrangement uses TRBV6-2 or TRBV6-3 and TRBJ2-5; no reliable D call. The CDR3 loop spans 16 amino acids. Deletions cut 5 bases from V and 2 bases from J, with 18 bases between. Germline CDR1 and CDR2: MNHEY and SVGEGT. The CDR3 DNA is TGTGCCAGCAGTCTCGCTCCTCCGGGCCCGCAAGAGACCCAGTACTTC. Translation: CASSLAPPGPQETQYF.

The chain uses TRBV12-3 or TRBV12-4 and TRBJ2-7, with D unresolved. The CDR3 covers 14 residues. V was trimmed by 4 bases and J by 1 base, leaving 11 bases between them. CDR3 protein: CASSSNRVSYEQYF. CDR3 DNA sequence: TGTGCCAGCAGTTCCAACCGGGTTTCCTACGAGCAGTACTTC.

The chain joins TRBV12-3 or TRBV12-4 to TRBJ1-2; maybe TRBD1 (6 bases). The length of the CDR3 is 14 residues. The V end was cut by 7 bases, the J end by 8 bases, with 20 bases between. CDR3 amino acids: CASTYVGGRGGYTF. CDR3 coding DNA: TGTGCCAGCACCTACGTCGGGGGGCGCGGAGGCTACACCTTC.

This chain links TRBV2 with TRBJ1-6, with TRBD1 matching over 7 bases. V lost 6 bases and J lost 7; bases outside the gene matches: 9. Germline V gene lookup returns CDR1 SNHLY and CDR2 FYNNEI. This CDR3 is built from 15 residues. The CDR3 loop is CASSRLGTVNSPLHF. CDR3 coding DNA: TGTGCCAGCAGCCGGTTGGGGACAGTAAATTCACCCCTCCACTTT.